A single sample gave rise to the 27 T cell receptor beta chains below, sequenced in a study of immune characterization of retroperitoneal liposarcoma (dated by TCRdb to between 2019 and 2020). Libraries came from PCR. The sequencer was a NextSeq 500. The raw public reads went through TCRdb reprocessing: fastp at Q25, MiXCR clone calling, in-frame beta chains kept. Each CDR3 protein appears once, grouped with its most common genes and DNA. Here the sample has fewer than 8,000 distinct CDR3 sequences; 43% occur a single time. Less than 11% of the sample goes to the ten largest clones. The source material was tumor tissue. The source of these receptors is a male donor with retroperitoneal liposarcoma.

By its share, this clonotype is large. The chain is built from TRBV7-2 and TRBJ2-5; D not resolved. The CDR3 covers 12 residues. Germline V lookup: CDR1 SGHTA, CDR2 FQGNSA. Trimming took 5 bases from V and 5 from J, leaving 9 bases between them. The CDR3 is CASSPLWETQYF. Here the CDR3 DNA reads TGTGCCAGCAGCCCTCTATGGGAGACCCAGTACTTC.

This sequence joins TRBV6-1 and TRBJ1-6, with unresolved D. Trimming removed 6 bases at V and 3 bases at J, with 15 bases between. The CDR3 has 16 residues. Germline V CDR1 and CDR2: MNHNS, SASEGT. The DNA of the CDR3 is TGTGCCAGCAGCCTGGAAAATACGGGCTATAATTCACCCCTCCACTTT. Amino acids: CASSLENTGYNSPLHF.

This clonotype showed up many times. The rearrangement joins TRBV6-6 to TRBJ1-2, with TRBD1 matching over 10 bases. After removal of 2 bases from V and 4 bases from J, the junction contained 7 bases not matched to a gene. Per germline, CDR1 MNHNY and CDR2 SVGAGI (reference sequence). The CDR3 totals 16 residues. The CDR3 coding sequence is TGTGCCAGCAGTTACCAATCCGGGACAGGGGTCTATGGCTACACCTTC. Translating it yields CASSYQSGTGVYGYTF.

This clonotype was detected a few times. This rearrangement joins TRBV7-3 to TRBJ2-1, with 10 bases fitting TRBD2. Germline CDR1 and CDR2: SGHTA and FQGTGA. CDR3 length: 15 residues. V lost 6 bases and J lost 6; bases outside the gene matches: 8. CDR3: CASSSPGLAINEQFF. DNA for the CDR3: TGTGCCAGCAGTTCACCGGGACTAGCGATCAATGAGCAGTTCTTC.

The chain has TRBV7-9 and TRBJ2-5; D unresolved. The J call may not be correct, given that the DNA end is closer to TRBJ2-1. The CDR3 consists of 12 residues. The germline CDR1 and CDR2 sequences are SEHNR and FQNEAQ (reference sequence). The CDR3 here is CASSSTQETQFF. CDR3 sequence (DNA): TGTGCCAGCAGCTCCACCCAAGAGACCCAGTTCTTC.

The CDR3: CASSEELAGGTSETQYF. CDR3 DNA: TGTGCCAGCAGTGAAGAACTAGCGGGGGGCACAAGTGAGACCCAGTACTTC. The chain carries TRBV6-1 and TRBJ2-5, with 12 bases identical to TRBD2. With 1 base clipped from V and 5 bases from J, the junction kept 8 bases outside the gene matches. The length of the CDR3 is 17 residues. The V gene's germline CDR1 is MNHNS and CDR2 SASEGT.

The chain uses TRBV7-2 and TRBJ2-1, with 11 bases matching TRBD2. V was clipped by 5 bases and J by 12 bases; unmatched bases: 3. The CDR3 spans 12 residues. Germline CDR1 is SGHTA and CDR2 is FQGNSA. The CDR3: CASSRGTSGQFF. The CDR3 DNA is TGTGCCAGCAGCCGTGGGACTAGCGGGCAGTTCTTC.

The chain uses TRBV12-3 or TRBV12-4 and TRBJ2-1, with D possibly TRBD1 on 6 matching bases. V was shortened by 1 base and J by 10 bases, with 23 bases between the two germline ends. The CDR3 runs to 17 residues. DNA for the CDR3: TGTGCCAGCAGTTTAGGTGACAGGCGCCGTAACAACTACGAGCAGTTCTTC. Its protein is CASSLGDRRRNNYEQFF.

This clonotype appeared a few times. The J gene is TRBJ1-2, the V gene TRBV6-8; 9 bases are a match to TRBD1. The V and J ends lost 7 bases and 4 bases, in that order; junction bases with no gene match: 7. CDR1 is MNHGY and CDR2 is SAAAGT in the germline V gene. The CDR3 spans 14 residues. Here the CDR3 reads CASINRGLPYGYTF. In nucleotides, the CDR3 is TGTGCCAGCATCAACAGGGGGCTACCCTATGGCTACACCTTC.

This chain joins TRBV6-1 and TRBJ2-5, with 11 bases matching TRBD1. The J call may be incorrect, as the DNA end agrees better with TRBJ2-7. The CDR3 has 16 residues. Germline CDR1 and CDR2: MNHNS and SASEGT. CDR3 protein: CASSAIIGQGANEQYF. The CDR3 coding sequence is TGTGCCAGCAGCGCCATCATTGGACAGGGGGCGAACGAGCAGTACTTC.

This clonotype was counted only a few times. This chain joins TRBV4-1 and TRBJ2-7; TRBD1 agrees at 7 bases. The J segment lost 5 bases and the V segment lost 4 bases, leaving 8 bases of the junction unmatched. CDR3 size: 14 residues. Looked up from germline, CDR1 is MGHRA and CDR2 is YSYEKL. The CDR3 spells CASSRVATGDEQYF. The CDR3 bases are TGCGCCAGCAGCCGCGTTGCAACAGGGGACGAGCAGTACTTC.

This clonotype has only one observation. In DNA form, the CDR3 reads TGTGCCAGCAGTTTGGACAGGCAACAGCCCCAGCATTTT. It is translated as CASSLDRQQPQHF. The V gene is TRBV12-3 or TRBV12-4, the J gene TRBJ1-5, with 7 positions matching TRBD1. The CDR3 totals 13 residues. The V and J ends lost 3 bases and 7 bases, in that order; junction bases with no gene match: 3.

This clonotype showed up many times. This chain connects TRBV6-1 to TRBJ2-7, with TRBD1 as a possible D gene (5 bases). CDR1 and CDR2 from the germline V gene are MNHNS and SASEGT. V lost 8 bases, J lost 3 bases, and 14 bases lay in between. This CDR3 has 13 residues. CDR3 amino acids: CASYRNGYYEQYF. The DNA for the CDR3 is TGTGCCAGCTACAGGAACGGATACTACGAGCAGTACTTC.

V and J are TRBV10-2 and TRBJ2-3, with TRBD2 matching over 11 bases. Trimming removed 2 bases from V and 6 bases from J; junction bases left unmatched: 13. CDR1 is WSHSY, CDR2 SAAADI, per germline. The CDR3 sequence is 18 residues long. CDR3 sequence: CASSEPRGTSGDGDTQYF. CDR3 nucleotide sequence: TGCGCCAGCAGTGAGCCCCGTGGGACTAGCGGCGATGGGGATACGCAGTATTTT.

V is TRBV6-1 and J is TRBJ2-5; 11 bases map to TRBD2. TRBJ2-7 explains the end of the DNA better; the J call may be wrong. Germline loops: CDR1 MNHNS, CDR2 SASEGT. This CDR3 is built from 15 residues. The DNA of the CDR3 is TGTGCCAGCAGTGAAACTAGCGGGAGTTTCCACGAGCAGTACTTC. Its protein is CASSETSGSFHEQYF.

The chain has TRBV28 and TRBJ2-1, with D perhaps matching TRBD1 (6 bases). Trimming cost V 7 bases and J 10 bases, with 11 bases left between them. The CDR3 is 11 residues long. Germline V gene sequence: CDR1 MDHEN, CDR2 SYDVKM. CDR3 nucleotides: TGTGCCAGCACAGGGGCCTACGAGCAGTTCTTC. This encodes CASTGAYEQFF.

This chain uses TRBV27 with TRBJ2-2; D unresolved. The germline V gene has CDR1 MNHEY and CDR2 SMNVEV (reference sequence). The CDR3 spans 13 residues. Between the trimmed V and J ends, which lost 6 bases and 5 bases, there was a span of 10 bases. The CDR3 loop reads CASSSLRTGELFF. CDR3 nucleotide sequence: TGTGCCAGCAGCTCCTTGCGGACCGGGGAGCTGTTTTTT.

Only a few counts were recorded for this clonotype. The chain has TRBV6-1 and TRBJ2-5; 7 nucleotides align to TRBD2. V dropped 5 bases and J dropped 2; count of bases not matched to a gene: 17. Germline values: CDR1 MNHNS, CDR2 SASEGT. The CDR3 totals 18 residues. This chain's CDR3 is CASSSPTFASGDQETQYF. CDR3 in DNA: TGTGCCAGCAGTTCCCCCACTTTCGCTAGCGGAGATCAAGAGACCCAGTACTTC.

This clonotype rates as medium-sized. The CDR3 sequence: CASRTGLGDNQPQHF. The CDR3 DNA reads TGTGCCAGCAGAACAGGGTTAGGGGACAATCAGCCCCAGCATTTT. The gene calls are TRBV6-1 and TRBJ1-5, with D tentatively TRBD1 (6 bases). Germline V CDR1 and CDR2: MNHNS, SASEGT. The CDR3 has 15 amino acids. Trimming took off 6 bases at V and 3 bases at J, with 15 bases between the two ends.

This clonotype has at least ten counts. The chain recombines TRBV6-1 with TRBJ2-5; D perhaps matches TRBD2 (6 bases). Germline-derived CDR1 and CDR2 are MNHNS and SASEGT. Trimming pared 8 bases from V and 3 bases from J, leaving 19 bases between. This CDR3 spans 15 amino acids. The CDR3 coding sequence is TGTGCCAGCGACGATAGCGGAGAACCCGAAGAGACCCAGTACTTC. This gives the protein CASDDSGEPEETQYF.

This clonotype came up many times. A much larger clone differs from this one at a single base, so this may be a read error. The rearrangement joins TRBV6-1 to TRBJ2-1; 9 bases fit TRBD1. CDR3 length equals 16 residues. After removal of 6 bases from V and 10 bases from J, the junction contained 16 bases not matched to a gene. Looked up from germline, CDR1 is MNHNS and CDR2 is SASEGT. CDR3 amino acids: CASSRKTGTGIHEQFF. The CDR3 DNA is TGTGCCAGCAGCCGGAAAACCGGGACAGGGATCCACGAGCAGTTCTTC.

CDR3 residues: CASYLKDEQFF. In nucleotides, the CDR3 is TGTGCCAGCTATTTGAAGGATGAGCAGTTCTTC. This chain connects TRBV6-5 to TRBJ2-1; no reliable D call. CDR1 and CDR2 (germline): MNHEY, SVGAGI. The CDR3 sequence is 11 residues long. Trimming stripped 8 bases from V and 8 bases from J, with 10 bases between.

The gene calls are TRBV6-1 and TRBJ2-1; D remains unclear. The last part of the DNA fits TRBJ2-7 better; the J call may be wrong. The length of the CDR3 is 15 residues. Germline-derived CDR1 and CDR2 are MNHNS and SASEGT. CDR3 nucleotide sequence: TGTGCCAGCAGTGAAGCGCCCCCCGGCACTTGGGAGCAGTACTTC. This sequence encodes CASSEAPPGTWEQYF.

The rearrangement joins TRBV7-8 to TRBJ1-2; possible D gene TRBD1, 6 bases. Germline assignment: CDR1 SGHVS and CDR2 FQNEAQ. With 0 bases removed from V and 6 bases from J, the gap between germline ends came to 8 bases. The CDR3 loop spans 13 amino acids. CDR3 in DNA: TGTGCCAGCAGCTTAGCGGGGGCGGATGGCTACACCTTC. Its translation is CASSLAGADGYTF.

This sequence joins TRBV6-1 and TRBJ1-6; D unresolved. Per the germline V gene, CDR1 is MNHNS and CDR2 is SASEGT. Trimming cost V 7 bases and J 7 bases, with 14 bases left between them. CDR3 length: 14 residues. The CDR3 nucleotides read TGTGCCAGCATTAGGACGGGTGAAAATTCACCCCTCCACTTT. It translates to CASIRTGENSPLHF.

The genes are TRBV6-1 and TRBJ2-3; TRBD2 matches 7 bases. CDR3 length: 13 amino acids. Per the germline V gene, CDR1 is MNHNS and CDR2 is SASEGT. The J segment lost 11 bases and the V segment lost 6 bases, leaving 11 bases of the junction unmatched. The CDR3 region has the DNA TGTGCCAGCAGATGGCGGGAGCGACGCGGGCAGTATTTT. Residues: CASRWRERRGQYF.

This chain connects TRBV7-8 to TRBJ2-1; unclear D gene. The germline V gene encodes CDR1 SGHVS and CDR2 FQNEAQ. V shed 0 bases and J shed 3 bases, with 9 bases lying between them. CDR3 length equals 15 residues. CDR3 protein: CASSLALGSYNEQFF. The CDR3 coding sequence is TGTGCCAGCAGCTTAGCGTTGGGAAGCTACAATGAGCAGTTCTTC.